A selection of T cell receptor beta chains follows, all from one sample in a study of T-cell reconstitution after alpha-beta-depleted transplantation in children. TCRdb re-derived calls from the PCR reads in MiXCR, one entry per CDR3 protein. The sample has almost 500,000 distinct CDR3 sequences, about an eighth seen once. Material: PBMCs from the stem cell graft donor, obtained from the stem cell graft. The receptors come from a human donor who donated a stem cell graft to a child with combined immunodeficiency. CDR3s include the opening cysteine and the closing phenylalanine or tryptophan. The D gene is left open where the match is weak. Size is omitted from some rows. Given values are once, few, many or a class for expanded clones.

cdr3_length,d_call,j_call,v_call,clone_size,cdr3_aa,cdr3_nt
14,.,TRBJ1-6,TRBV12-3/TRBV12-4,.,CASTTVRGNSPLHF,TGTGCCAGCACCACCGTGAGGGGGAATTCACCCCTCCACTTT
13,.,TRBJ1-1,TRBV6-1,.,CASSGEANTEAFF,TGTGCCAGCAGTGGGGAGGCGAACACTGAAGCTTTCTTT
14,.,TRBJ1-2,TRBV3-1,few,CASSQEFGENGYTF,TGTGCCAGCAGCCAAGAATTCGGGGAGAATGGCTACACCTTC
15,.,TRBJ1-1,TRBV7-9,.,CASSLLGIMNTEAFF,TGTGCCAGCAGCTTACTCGGAATAATGAACACTGAAGCTTTCTTT
15,.,TRBJ2-7,TRBV4-3,few,CASSQDWEDLYEQYF,TGCGCCAGCAGCCAAGATTGGGAGGACCTCTACGAGCAGTACTTC
17,.,TRBJ1-2,TRBV21-1,few,CASKGGQGASPNYGYTF,TGTGCCAGCAAAGGAGGACAGGGGGCGTCCCCAAACTATGGCTACACCTTC
12,.,TRBJ2-5,TRBV20-1,.,CSAGGGEETQYF,TGCAGTGCTGGGGGGGGCGAGGAGACCCAGTACTTC
13,.,TRBJ1-2,TRBV2,many,CASSVQVTYGYTF,TGTGCCAGCAGTGTGCAGGTTACTTATGGCTACACCTTC
15,TRBD2,TRBJ2-5,TRBV20-1,many,CSARSLAGGPETQYF,TGCAGTGCTAGGTCTCTAGCGGGGGGGCCAGAGACCCAGTACTTC
13,TRBD1,TRBJ2-1,TRBV7-9,few,CALEGTGYNEQFF,TGTGCCTTAGAAGGGACAGGTTACAATGAGCAGTTCTTC
14,.,TRBJ2-7,TRBV9,once,CASSPGGESYEQYF,TGTGCCAGCAGCCCAGGAGGGGAGTCCTACGAGCAGTACTTC
14,.,TRBJ2-1,TRBV20-1,few,CSASRAVAPREQFF,TGCAGTGCTTCTCGGGCCGTGGCCCCCCGGGAGCAGTTCTTC
17,.,TRBJ1-1,TRBV7-2,many,CASSLVPVSSRNTEAFF,TGTGCCAGCAGCTTAGTGCCTGTCAGTTCGCGGAACACTGAAGCTTTCTTT
12,TRBD1,TRBJ2-7,TRBV10-3,.,CATTGQGNEQYF,TGTGCCACTACGGGACAGGGCAACGAGCAGTACTTC
16,TRBD2,TRBJ2-3,TRBV7-2,.,CASSSRLAGTVDTQYF,TGTGCCAGCAGCTCCCGACTAGCGGGAACAGTAGATACGCAGTATTTT
15,.,TRBJ1-1,TRBV27,.,CASSFHSAMNTEAFF,TGTGCCAGCAGTTTTCACTCGGCCATGAACACTGAAGCTTTCTTT
18,TRBD1,TRBJ2-7,TRBV15,.,CATSRNSGTDPRVDEQYF,TGTGCCACCAGCAGAAATTCCGGGACAGATCCTAGGGTCGACGAGCAGTACTTC
14,.,TRBJ1-5,TRBV27,many,CASSLSIGSQPQHF,TGTGCCAGCAGTTTATCGATAGGGTCACAGCCCCAGCATTTT
13,.,TRBJ2-1,TRBV10-3,many,CAISEERDNEQFF,TGTGCCATCAGTGAGGAGCGAGACAATGAGCAGTTCTTC
15,TRBD2,TRBJ2-3,TRBV6-5,few,CASSRGLAGTDTQYF,TGTGCCAGCAGTAGGGGACTAGCCGGCACAGATACGCAGTATTTT
12,.,TRBJ2-1,TRBV12-3/TRBV12-4,many,CASSLAQNEQFF,TGTGCCAGCAGTTTAGCGCAAAATGAGCAGTTCTTC
18,TRBD2,TRBJ2-2,TRBV15,.,CATSRDPSGSLDTGELFF,TGTGCCACCAGCAGAGATCCTAGCGGGTCACTTGACACCGGGGAGCTGTTTTTT
15,.,TRBJ1-1,TRBV30,many,CAWKRTAVMNTEAFF,TGTGCCTGGAAAAGAACGGCAGTGATGAACACTGAAGCTTTCTTT
11,.,TRBJ2-1,TRBV6-5,few,CASSPGTEQFF,TGTGCCAGCAGTCCCGGGACAGAGCAGTTCTTC
14,.,TRBJ2-2,TRBV6-2/TRBV6-3,.,CASKGVLDTGELFF,TGTGCCAGCAAAGGAGTGTTGGACACCGGGGAGCTGTTTTTT
17,.,TRBJ2-1,TRBV4-2,many,CASSQDLSYSSYNEQFF,TGTGCCAGCAGCCAAGATTTGTCCTACAGCTCCTACAATGAGCAGTTCTTC
16,TRBD2,TRBJ2-5,TRBV6-2/TRBV6-3,.,CASSWPGLAGLQTQYF,TGTGCCAGCAGTTGGCCGGGACTAGCGGGATTACAGACCCAGTACTTC
13,.,TRBJ1-2,TRBV4-3,.,CASSHDGYYGYTF,TGCGCCAGCAGCCACGACGGCTACTATGGCTACACCTTC